One and the same sample provided the 18 T cell receptor beta chains below, sequenced in a study of identical twins. TCRdb itself ran the 5' RACE reads through MiXCR, one entry per CDR3 protein. The sample yields under 250,000 distinct CDR3 sequences, approximately 8% seen once. This sample was also put to use in a study of yellow fever vaccine responses in identical twins.

What was sequenced was CD8+ T cells sorted from blood. These receptors all stem from a woman aged 18 to 35 in good health.

CDR3 sequence reads: CATSAIGTEAFF. The CDR3 DNA follows: TGTGCCACCAGCGCCATTGGGACTGAAGCTTTCTTT. The chain links TRBV24-1 to TRBJ1-1; no clear D gene. Germline CDR1 is KGHDR and CDR2 is SFDVKD. This CDR3 has 12 amino acids. V was clipped by 7 bases and J by 5 bases, with 10 bases between them.

The chain is built from TRBV5-8 and TRBJ2-1; D perhaps matches TRBD2 (5 bases). The germline V gene has CDR1 SGHTS and CDR2 YDEGEE. The CDR3 contains 15 residues. The V end lost 5 bases, the J end lost 5 bases, and 17 bases lay between the germline ends. This CDR3 is CASSPQLGRDNEQFF. The CDR3 nucleotides are TGTGCCAGCAGTCCACAACTAGGGCGGGACAATGAGCAGTTCTTC.

This clonotype was found many times. This chain uses TRBV24-1 with TRBJ2-7; TRBD1 agrees at 9 bases. After removal of 9 bases from V and 4 bases from J, the junction contained 15 bases not matched to a gene. There are 16 residues in the CDR3. CDR1 is KGHDR and CDR2 is SFDVKD in the germline V gene. The CDR3 DNA follows: TGTGCCACCCGTACGGCAAGGGACAGGGTCCAATACGAGCAGTACGTC. It codes for CATRTARDRVQYEQYV.

This clonotype has at least ten counts. This chain links TRBV12-3 or TRBV12-4 with TRBJ1-4, with D tentatively TRBD1 (5 bases). The ends were cut back, 3 bases at V and 12 bases at J, with 11 bases in the middle. The CDR3 sequence is 12 residues long. Written as DNA, the CDR3 is TGTGCCAGCAGTTTTGACAGAATAGAACTGTTTTTT. The encoded protein is CASSFDRIELFF.

The sample holds a few counts of this clonotype. The chain couples TRBV27 to TRBJ1-6; no reliable D call. The CDR3 sequence is 16 residues long. The V gene lost 10 bases and the J gene lost 5 bases, with 21 bases spanning the gap. Germline V gives CDR1 MNHEY, CDR2 SMNVEV (reference sequence). The CDR3 is CATGPDSGFNNSPLHF. The CDR3 DNA is TGTGCCACAGGACCGGACTCCGGGTTTAATAATTCACCCCTCCACTTT.

The table lists this clonotype with a few counts. V usage is TRBV7-9 and J usage is TRBJ2-7; the match to TRBD2 covers 7 bases. Unmatched junction bases numbered 2, after V lost 5 bases and J lost 4 bases. The V gene's germline CDR1 is SEHNR and CDR2 FQNEAQ (reference sequence). The CDR3 has 12 residues. This chain's CDR3 is CASSGTTYEQYV. DNA of the CDR3: TGTGCCAGCAGCGGGACTACATACGAGCAGTACGTC.

The sample holds many counts of this clonotype. The J gene is TRBJ2-1, the V gene TRBV25-1; 8 nucleotides align to TRBD2. The CDR3 spans 16 residues. J was trimmed by 4 bases and V by 5 bases; bases with no gene match: 10. Germline loops: CDR1 MGHDK, CDR2 SYGVNS. The CDR3 DNA sequence: TGTGCCAGCAGTTCTCGGGGGGGCCACCCTTACAATGAGCAGTTCTTC. This sequence encodes CASSSRGGHPYNEQFF.

This clonotype has ten or more counts. The chain is built from TRBV12-5 and TRBJ2-7; D is undetermined. Deletions cut 1 base from V and 4 bases from J, with 8 bases between. The CDR3 totals 13 residues. Germline assignment: CDR1 LGHNT and CDR2 FRNRAP. The CDR3 loop is CASGLGLSYEQYF. The DNA for the CDR3 is TGTGCTAGTGGTTTGGGTTTGTCTTACGAGCAGTACTTC.

This clonotype was seen only a few times. J is TRBJ2-1 and V is TRBV7-6, with TRBD1 matching over 9 bases. This CDR3 has 15 residues. J lost 9 bases, V lost 0 bases, and 6 bases had no gene match. CDR1 SGHVS and CDR2 FNYEAQ come from the germline V gene. The CDR3 sequence is CASSLAGQGFGEQFF. The CDR3 DNA reads TGTGCCAGCAGCTTAGCGGGACAGGGCTTCGGTGAGCAGTTCTTC.

This clonotype was recorded many times. This chain uses TRBV27 with TRBJ1-5; tentatively, D is TRBD1 (5 bases). Germline-derived CDR1 and CDR2 are MNHEY and SMNVEV (reference sequence). With 5 bases removed from V and 8 bases from J, the gap between germline ends came to 19 bases. The CDR3 loop spans 15 amino acids. The CDR3 here is CASSPAGLGREPQHF. CDR3 nucleotides: TGTGCCAGCAGTCCTGCAGGGCTAGGTAGGGAGCCCCAGCATTTT.

The chain uses TRBV29-1 and TRBJ2-7; 11 bases agree with TRBD1. The J segment lost 4 bases and the V segment lost 2 bases, leaving 7 bases of the junction unmatched. Per the germline V gene, CDR1 is SQVTM and CDR2 is ANQGSEA. The CDR3 consists of 15 residues. The CDR3 nucleotides are TGCAGCGTTGAAAACCGGGACAGGGGGTCGTACGAGCAGTACTTC. Translated, it gives CSVENRDRGSYEQYF.

In this sample, this clonotype turned up a few times. The CDR3 sequence is CSARDQPGSSADTQYF. CDR3 bases: TGCAGTGCTAGAGATCAACCGGGGAGCAGCGCAGATACGCAGTATTTT. The rearrangement uses TRBV20-1 and TRBJ2-3; D may be TRBD2 (5 bases). Per the germline V gene, CDR1 is DFQATT and CDR2 is SNEGSKA (reference sequence). The CDR3 contains 16 residues. The V and J ends lost 0 bases and 4 bases respectively, with 17 bases between them.

This clonotype was counted only a few times. The chain employs TRBV28 and TRBJ2-7; D gene ambiguous. The V end was cut by 2 bases, the J end by 7 bases, with 9 bases between. CDR3 length: 12 residues. CDR1 is MDHEN, CDR2 SYDVKM, per germline. DNA for the CDR3: TGTGCCAGCAGTTTAGGGAATAGGGAGCAGTACTTC. This codes for CASSLGNREQYF.

In its sample, this clonotype was seen a few times. J is TRBJ1-3 and V is TRBV9; TRBD1 is a possible D gene (6 bases). V was cut by 0 bases and J by 0 bases, with 10 bases left in between. There are 16 residues in the CDR3. Per germline, CDR1 SGDLS and CDR2 YYNGEE. The CDR3 DNA follows: TGTGCCAGCAGCGTAGGGTGGGGGCTCTCTGGAAACACCATATATTTT. This codes for CASSVGWGLSGNTIYF.

This clonotype appeared a few times. The rearrangement joins TRBV9 to TRBJ1-1; D possibly corresponds to TRBD1 (5 bases). The CDR3 consists of 15 residues. Per germline, CDR1 SGDLS and CDR2 YYNGEE. The germline V and J ends were trimmed by 3 bases and 3 bases, with 15 bases remaining between them. The CDR3 protein is CASSAFGREDTEAFF. The DNA for the CDR3 is TGTGCCAGCAGCGCCTTTGGCAGGGAGGACACTGAAGCTTTCTTT.

V is TRBV29-1 and J is TRBJ2-1; 7 bases match TRBD2. The CDR3 consists of 16 residues. V dropped 3 bases and J dropped 0; count of bases not matched to a gene: 8. Germline V gene data show CDR1 as SQVTM and CDR2 as ANQGSEA. This CDR3 reads CSVEGSGEGSYNEQFF. CDR3 in DNA: TGCAGCGTTGAGGGGTCCGGGGAGGGCTCCTACAATGAGCAGTTCTTC.

The V and J genes are TRBV15 and TRBJ2-1, with 8 bases identical to TRBD2. CDR3 length equals 16 residues. The germline CDR1 and CDR2 sequences are LNHNV and YYDKDF (reference sequence). With V trimmed by 4 bases and J by 2 bases, 7 bases remained unmatched. The CDR3 loop reads CATSTLAGPAYNEQFF. The CDR3 region has the DNA TGTGCCACCAGCACGTTAGCGGGACCCGCCTACAATGAGCAGTTCTTC.

The chain employs TRBV2 and TRBJ2-3; D is perhaps TRBD1 or TRBD2 (5 bases each). The CDR3 is made up of 15 amino acids. Germline-derived CDR1 and CDR2 are SNHLY and FYNNEI. V lost 6 bases to trimming and J lost 3 bases, with 16 bases between them. The CDR3 DNA sequence: TGTGCCAGCAGCGATGCCCTCAGGGAGACAGATACGCAGTATTTT. Encoded protein: CASSDALRETDTQYF.